Listed below are T cell receptor beta chains from one sample, sequenced in a study of CD8 T cell repertoires and HIV-1 epitope variants. Profiled with immunoSEQ multiplex PCR; TCRdb holds only in-frame clones, not every one. This sample has several thousand clones; roughly 71% occur once, and the top ten carry about 40%. Antigens for these TCRs are unknown. The sample consisted of cultured CD8+ T cells derived from PBMCs. The receptor source for this set is a male donor with HIV. Each CDR3 is given with its conserved first and last residue. The D gene is left open where the match is weak. Size values are once, few and many counts, or a class for expanded clones, and some rows have none.

j_call	d_call	v_call	clone_size	cdr3_aa	cdr3_nt
TRBJ2-7	TRBD2	TRBV5-1	-	CASSLYSGTTSSYEQYF	TGCGCCAGCAGCTTATACAGCGGGACCACAAGCTCCTACGAGCAGTACTTC
TRBJ2-7	TRBD1	TRBV2	-	CASSEGDRGLYEQYF	TGTGCCAGCAGCGAAGGGGACAGGGGCTTGTACGAGCAGTACTTC
TRBJ2-2	-	TRBV7-6	-	CASSSDLTELGTGELFF	TGTGCCAGCAGCTCCGATTTGACCGAACTGGGGACCGGGGAGCTGTTTTTT
TRBJ2-2	TRBD1	TRBV29-1	-	CSVARGPNTGELFF	TGCAGCGTAGCTAGGGGGCCCAACACCGGGGAGCTGTTTTTT
TRBJ1-2	-	TRBV6-5	-	CASSYVATDGYTF	TGTGCCAGCAGTTACGTGGCGACGGATGGCTACACCTTC
TRBJ2-2	-	TRBV5-4	once	CASSLDRGSGELFF	TGTGCCAGCAGCTTGGATCGAGGGTCCGGGGAGCTGTTTTTT
TRBJ1-5	-	TRBV6-6	-	CASSGGQGIHQPQHF	TGTGCCAGCAGTGGGGGGCAGGGGATACATCAGCCCCAGCATTTT
TRBJ1-1	-	TRBV6-4	once	CASSVSGSTEAFF	TGTGCCAGCAGTGTATCAGGGAGCACTGAAGCTTTCTTT
TRBJ2-1	TRBD2	TRBV6-5	-	CASSPSGGKNEQFF	TGTGCCAGCAGCCCATCGGGAGGGAAGAATGAGCAGTTCTTC
TRBJ2-7	TRBD1	TRBV19	once	CASRSAGQGFYEQYF	TGTGCCAGTAGGTCAGCGGGACAGGGCTTCTACGAGCAGTACTTC
TRBJ1-3	-	TRBV28	-	CASSFEQGIKESGNTIYF	TGTGCCAGCAGTTTTGAGCAGGGGATAAAGGAATCTGGAAACACCATATATTTT
TRBJ2-1	-	TRBV5-4	-	CASSGSSYNEQFF	TGTGCCAGCAGCGGTAGCTCCTACAATGAGCAGTTCTTC
TRBJ2-7	-	TRBV7-9	-	CASSLRELYEQYF	TGTGCCAGCAGCTTGAGGGAACTCTACGAGCAGTACTTC
TRBJ1-1	-	TRBV28	few	CASSLSEGNTEAFF	TGTGCCAGCAGTTTATCAGAGGGGAACACTGAAGCTTTCTTT
TRBJ2-7	-	TRBV19	-	CASRDPGAYEQYF	TGTGCCAGTAGGGACCCTGGCGCCTACGAGCAGTACTTC
TRBJ2-1	-	TRBV14	-	CASSQERDNEQFF	TGTGCCAGCAGCCAGGAAAGGGACAATGAGCAGTTCTTC
TRBJ2-3	-	TRBV21-1	-	CASSSSGSGTDTQYF	TGTGCCAGCAGTTCTAGCGGATCGGGCACAGATACGCAGTATTTT
TRBJ1-2	-	TRBV6-5	-	CASSYFQDRGGYTF	TGTGCCAGCAGTTACTTCCAGGATCGGGGTGGCTACACCTTC
TRBJ1-5	TRBD1	TRBV27	-	CASSLKGQGARDSNQPQHF	TGTGCCAGCAGTTTAAAGGGACAGGGGGCGCGGGATAGCAATCAGCCCCAGCATTTT
TRBJ1-5	-	TRBV27	-	CASSISASNQPQHF	TGTGCCAGCAGTATATCAGCTAGCAATCAGCCCCAGCATTTT
TRBJ2-7	TRBD2	TRBV4-2	-	CASSQSSGRPYEQYF	TGTGCCAGCAGCCAGTCTAGCGGGAGACCCTACGAGCAGTACTTC
TRBJ2-3	TRBD1	TRBV13	-	CASSARGTGIGDTQYF	TGTGCCAGCAGCGCACGTGGGACAGGGATAGGAGATACGCAGTATTTT
TRBJ2-3	TRBD2	TRBV4-1	-	CASSQPSIQRGALSSTDTQYF	TGCGCCAGCAGCCAGCCAAGTATACAGCGGGGGGCCTTAAGCAGCACAGATACGCAGTATTTT
TRBJ2-2	-	TRBV28	-	CASSTGGGWTTGELFF	TGTGCCAGCAGTACCGGAGGGGGGTGGACCACCGGGGAGCTGTTTTTT
TRBJ2-6	-	TRBV10-3	once	CAIEAGGVSGANVLTF	TGTGCCATCGAGGCAGGGGGGGTCTCTGGGGCCAACGTCCTGACTTTC
TRBJ2-1	TRBD2	TRBV7-2	-	CASSPGGSGEVKQFF	TGTGCCAGCAGCCCAGGTGGTAGCGGGGAGGTTAAGCAGTTCTTC
TRBJ1-6	TRBD1	TRBV27	few	CASSRTSRGHNSPLHF	TGTGCCAGCAGCAGGACTAGCAGGGGGCATAATTCACCCCTCCACTTT
TRBJ2-7	TRBD2	TRBV7-6	-	CASSRGASGGDTYEQYF	TGTGCCAGCAGCCGCGGCGCTAGCGGGGGGGATACCTACGAGCAGTACTTC
TRBJ2-2	-	TRBV9	-	CASGQDTGELFF	TGTGCCAGCGGCCAAGACACCGGGGAGCTGTTTTTT
TRBJ1-1	-	TRBV7-9	-	CASSLTGEAFF	TGTGCCAGCAGCTTAACAGGGGAAGCTTTCTTT
TRBJ1-1	-	TRBV4-1	-	CASSQVSGVNTEAFF	TGCGCCAGCAGCCAAGTTTCGGGGGTGAACACTGAAGCTTTCTTT
TRBJ2-7	-	TRBV5-6	-	CASSVGGSSYEQYF	TGTGCCAGCAGCGTAGGCGGCAGCTCCTACGAGCAGTACTTC
TRBJ1-6	-	TRBV2	-	CASTLSGQGASPLHF	TGTGCCAGCACCCTTTCGGGGCAGGGAGCTTCACCCCTCCACTTT
TRBJ1-2	-	TRBV19	-	CASSIGGFYGYTF	TGTGCCAGTAGTATCGGGGGGTTCTATGGCTACACCTTC
TRBJ2-2	TRBD2	TRBV6-1	-	CATSSGVNTGELFF	TGTGCCACCTCTAGCGGGGTGAACACCGGGGAGCTGTTTTTT
TRBJ1-2	-	TRBV4-1	-	CASSQASDYGYTF	TGCGCCAGCAGCCAAGCTTCCGACTATGGCTACACCTTC
TRBJ1-2	TRBD1	TRBV4-2	-	CASSQATQRDRAYGYTF	TGTGCCAGCAGCCAAGCCACTCAGCGGGACAGGGCGTATGGCTACACCTTC
TRBJ1-6	-	TRBV5-6	few	CASSLAEMGSPLHF	TGTGCCAGCAGCTTGGCCGAAATGGGTTCACCCCTCCACTTT
TRBJ1-2	-	TRBV27	few	CASSLRGERGYTF	TGTGCCAGCAGTTTAAGAGGGGAGAGAGGCTACACCTTC
TRBJ2-1	-	TRBV21-1	-	CASSRTGKPGLALYNSYNEQFF	TGTGCCAGCAGCAGGACGGGTAAACCGGGACTAGCTCTTTATAACTCCTACAATGAGCAGTTCTTC
TRBJ2-6	-	TRBV5-5	-	CASSSIAGMGRDGANVLTF	TGTGCCAGCAGCTCTATCGCGGGGATGGGGCGGGATGGGGCCAACGTCCTGACTTTC
TRBJ2-5	-	TRBV10-3	-	CAISEGGNQYF	TGTGCCATCAGTGAGGGGGGAAACCAGTACTTC
TRBJ1-1	TRBD1	TRBV15	-	CATSRPDRGAEAFF	TGTGCCACCAGCAGACCGGACAGGGGGGCTGAAGCTTTCTTT
TRBJ2-7	TRBD2	TRBV28	few	CASSPEAGVSEQYF	TGTGCCAGCAGTCCGGAAGCGGGAGTAAGCGAGCAGTACTTC
TRBJ1-4	-	TRBV5-6	-	CASSPPPGIDEKLLF	TGTGCCAGCAGCCCCCCGCCCGGGATAGATGAAAAACTGCTTTTT
TRBJ2-7	-	TRBV7-2	-	CASSPWTQSSYEQYF	TGTGCCAGCAGCCCTTGGACACAGAGCTCCTACGAGCAGTACTTC
TRBJ2-7	-	TRBV6-5	-	CASSYGGGEQYF	TGTGCCAGCAGTTACGGGGGAGGCGAGCAGTACTTC
TRBJ2-7	-	TRBV19	-	CASSVTGHGGYEQYF	TGTGCCAGTAGCGTGACAGGTCACGGAGGCTACGAGCAGTACTTC
TRBJ1-5	-	TRBV28	-	CASINHREDQPQHF	TGTGCCAGCATCAACCACAGGGAAGATCAGCCCCAGCATTTT
TRBJ1-2	-	TRBV4-2	few	CASSQEPGAFGYTF	TGTGCCAGCAGCCAAGAACCAGGGGCTTTCGGCTACACCTTC
TRBJ1-1	-	TRBV19	few	CASSIGGAALEAFF	TGTGCCAGTAGTATTGGCGGGGCAGCCCTTGAAGCTTTCTTT
TRBJ1-2	TRBD1	TRBV2	few	CASSSGTGEGYTF	TGTGCCAGCAGTTCCGGGACAGGGGAAGGCTACACCTTC
TRBJ2-2	-	TRBV11-3	-	CASSFRRTGELFF	TGTGCCAGCAGCTTTAGAAGGACCGGGGAGCTGTTTTTT
TRBJ2-5	-	TRBV28	few	CASSLSGASWGQYF	TGTGCCAGCAGTTTATCCGGGGCCTCATGGGGCCAGTACTTC
TRBJ2-5	-	TRBV5-1	-	CASMGLETQYF	TGCGCCAGCATGGGTCTGGAGACCCAGTACTTC
TRBJ1-5	-	TRBV27	-	CASRPLAGHQPQHF	TGTGCCAGTAGACCCTTGGCAGGGCATCAGCCCCAGCATTTT
TRBJ2-2	TRBD2	TRBV2	-	CASRNSGNGGELFF	TGTGCCAGCAGAAATAGCGGGAATGGCGGGGAGCTGTTTTTT
TRBJ2-7	TRBD2	TRBV6-5	-	CASSPGGGEQYF	TGTGCCAGCAGCCCGGGGGGGGGCGAGCAGTACTTC